The 27 T cell receptor beta chains listed next were all sequenced from one sample in a study of T cell repertoires in cytomegalovirus infection. Their recognized antigens are unknown. TCRdb passed the reads through MiXCR, listing each CDR3 protein once. Here the sample spans hundreds of thousands of distinct CDR3 sequences, less than 35% being singletons. Sequenced here: cultured CD8+ T cells from PBMCs, sampled from culture after CMV antigen stimulation. Source of these receptors: a human donor in good health (CMV status not recorded). Some clones in this sample may be carry-over from other donors' samples.

This chain uses TRBV7-9 with TRBJ2-3, with D tentatively TRBD1 (6 bases). The CDR3 runs 13 residues. The germline gives CDR1 SEHNR, CDR2 FQNEAQ (reference sequence). In nucleotides, the CDR3 is TGTGCTAAACAGGGATCTAGCACAGATACGCAGTATTTT. Protein product: CAKQGSSTDTQYF.

This clonotype was recorded a few times. This rearrangement joins TRBV5-1 to TRBJ2-7; the D gene is possibly TRBD2 (6 bases). CDR1 is SGHRS, CDR2 YFSETQ, per germline. CDR3 size: 15 residues. The V end was cut by 3 bases, the J end by 0 bases, with 13 bases between. In DNA form, the CDR3 reads TGCGCCAGCAGCTGGGTGGGGGGTTTCTCCTACGAGCAGTACTTC. Its protein product is CASSWVGGFSYEQYF.

The chain carries TRBV2 and TRBJ2-1, with a possible D match to TRBD2 (7 bases). Germline CDR1 SNHLY, CDR2 FYNNEI. CDR3 length equals 12 residues. Trimming took off 10 bases at V and 4 bases at J, with 11 bases between the two ends. The CDR3: CATRGAYNEQFF. The DNA for the CDR3 is TGTGCCACCCGGGGGGCGTACAATGAGCAGTTCTTC.

In this sample, this clonotype turned up a few times. The V and J genes are TRBV5-5 and TRBJ2-7; possibly TRBD2 for D (6 bases). The CDR3 extends over 13 amino acids. Germline V gene data show CDR1 as SGHKS and CDR2 as YYEKEE (reference sequence). The V end was cut by 3 bases, the J end by 4 bases, with 11 bases between. CDR3 residues: CASSSREIYEQYV. CDR3 nucleotide sequence: TGTGCCAGCAGCTCGCGGGAAATATACGAGCAGTACGTC.

This clonotype was seen more than once but under ten times. The chain employs TRBV6-2 or TRBV6-3 and TRBJ2-7; D possibly matches TRBD1 or TRBD2 (5 bases each). The CDR3 is made up of 14 amino acids. CDR1 and CDR2 (germline): MNHEY, SVGEGT. V lost 2 bases to trimming and J lost 1 base, with 9 bases between them. The CDR3 loop is CASSYGTQSYEQYV. In DNA form, the CDR3 reads TGTGCCAGCAGTTACGGGACGCAATCCTACGAGCAGTACGTC.

V usage is TRBV7-2 and J usage is TRBJ2-3; a weak D match, TRBD2 (6 bases). Trimming took off 1 base at V and 7 bases at J, with 18 bases between the two ends. The CDR3 extends over 16 amino acids. Germline CDR1 reads SGHTA; CDR2 reads FQGNSA. The CDR3 sequence is CASSLDWSGSGNTQYF. The CDR3 region has the DNA TGTGCCAGCAGCTTAGACTGGAGCGGGTCCGGGAATACGCAGTATTTT.

The gene calls are TRBV7-8 and TRBJ1-5; 10 nucleotides line up with TRBD1. The germline CDR1 and CDR2 sequences are SGHVS and FQNEAQ. Losses at the gene ends were 4 bases for V and 4 bases for J; bases not matched to a gene: 7. The CDR3 covers 16 residues. This chain's CDR3 is CASSSGTGEGNQPQHF. The CDR3 nucleotides read TGTGCCAGCAGCTCGGGGACAGGGGAGGGGAATCAGCCCCAGCATTTT.

The rearrangement links TRBV15 to TRBJ2-1; D is perhaps TRBD2 (6 bases). The germline V gene encodes CDR1 LNHNV and CDR2 YYDKDF (reference sequence). This CDR3 is built from 14 residues. V lost 9 bases to trimming and J lost 0 bases, with 12 bases between them. The CDR3 DNA reads as TGTGCCACGGTACTTAGCGGCTCCTACAATGAGCAGTTCTTC. The encoded protein is CATVLSGSYNEQFF.

This clonotype has just a few counts. J is TRBJ1-1 and V is TRBV12-5; TRBD1 might be the D (6 bases). In germline, CDR1 is LGHNT, CDR2 FRNRAP. The CDR3 is made up of 12 amino acids. The V end was cut by 1 base, the J end by 6 bases, with 6 bases between. CDR3 protein: CASGLGTAEAFF. In DNA, the CDR3 is TGTGCTAGTGGTTTGGGGACAGCTGAAGCTTTCTTT.

Only a few counts were recorded for this clonotype. In nucleotides, the CDR3 is TGTGCCAGCAGCTTAGAGACAGGGTTTGGGACAGATACGCAGTATTTT. Translating gives CASSLETGFGTDTQYF. V is TRBV11-2 and J is TRBJ2-3, with 7 bases lining up with TRBD1. With V trimmed by 0 bases and J by 3 bases, 6 bases remained unmatched. The CDR3 consists of 16 residues. The germline V gene has CDR1 SGHAT and CDR2 FQNNGV.

This chain connects TRBV6-2 or TRBV6-3 to TRBJ2-6; D may be TRBD1 (6 bases). V was shortened by 5 bases and J by 0 bases, with 14 bases between the two germline ends. CDR1 and CDR2 from the germline V gene are MNHEY and SVGEGT. The CDR3 covers 17 residues. The CDR3 spells CASSPGDNLSGANVLTF. In nucleotides, the CDR3 is TGTGCCAGCAGTCCCGGGGACAACCTCTCTGGGGCCAACGTCCTGACTTTC.

J is TRBJ1-1 and V is TRBV7-3; D remains ambiguous. V was trimmed by 0 bases and J by 1 base, leaving 9 bases between them. Germline values: CDR1 SGHTA, CDR2 FQGTGA. CDR3 length equals 15 residues. CDR3 in DNA: TGTGCCAGCAGCTTAACGCTAGGGCCGAACACTGAAGCTTTCTTT. Encoded protein: CASSLTLGPNTEAFF.

This clonotype was picked up a small number of times. The genes are TRBV27 and TRBJ2-4; D could derive from TRBD1 or TRBD2 (6 bases each). Deletions cut 0 bases from V and 1 base from J, with 10 bases between. Germline lookup yields CDR1 MNHEY and CDR2 SMNVEV (reference sequence). The CDR3 length is 16 residues. DNA of the CDR3: TGTGCCAGCAGTTTATCGGACAGCGGGGCCAAAAACATTCAGTACTTC. Its translation is CASSLSDSGAKNIQYF.

With respect to this clonotype: Sequence at one end of the junction differs from germline and may be a read error. The chain carries TRBV5-8 and TRBJ2-1; 8 nucleotides line up with TRBD1. The length of the CDR3 is 22 residues. CDR1 and CDR2 from the germline V gene are SGHTS and YDEGEE. This chain's CDR3 is CVSSPGTGVSTSVWGIYNEQFF. CDR3 nucleotides: TGTGTCAGCAGTCCCGGGACAGGAGTCTCCACATCGGTGTGGGGGATATACAATGAGCAGTTCTTC.

This clonotype was seen a handful of times. One junction end does not reproduce the germline sequence, and a read error may be involved. The V and J genes are TRBV19 and TRBJ2-7; 7 bases are a match to TRBD1. The CDR3 runs 14 residues. In germline, CDR1 is LNHDA, CDR2 SQIVND (reference sequence). As DNA, the CDR3 is TGTGCCAGTAGTTTAGACAGGGCAGACTACGAGCAGTACTTC. Translating it yields CASSLDRADYEQYF.

The chain recombines TRBV10-3 with TRBJ1-2; the D gene is possibly TRBD1 (6 bases). The V gene lost 6 bases and the J gene lost 7 bases, with 9 bases spanning the gap. Germline V gives CDR1 ENHRY, CDR2 SYGVKD. This CDR3 contains 11 residues. The CDR3 DNA reads as TGTGCCATCAGAACAGGGTTTGGCTACACCTTC. Its translation is CAIRTGFGYTF.

The chain joins TRBV19 to TRBJ2-7; D remains unclear. CDR3 length: 12 residues. Germline CDR1 reads LNHDA; CDR2 reads SQIVND (reference sequence). Trimming took off 6 bases at V and 1 base at J, with 7 bases between the two ends. Written as DNA, the CDR3 is TGTGCCAGTAGCGATCAATCCTACGAGCAGTACTTC. Translated, it gives CASSDQSYEQYF.

This rearrangement joins TRBV6-1 to TRBJ1-4; 7 bases fit TRBD1. CDR3 length: 14 amino acids. Germline V gives CDR1 MNHNS, CDR2 SASEGT. The V gene end was trimmed by 5 bases and the J gene end by 5 bases; junction bases not matched to a gene: 5. CDR3 DNA sequence: TGTGCCAGCAGTCCGAGACAGGGCAATGAAAAACTGTTTTTT. Translated, it gives CASSPRQGNEKLFF.

The chain links TRBV6-1 to TRBJ2-6; D perhaps matches TRBD1 (6 bases). With 4 bases removed from V and 2 bases from J, the gap between germline ends came to 18 bases. Germline V CDR1 and CDR2: MNHNS, SASEGT. The CDR3 is 18 amino acids. The CDR3: CASSVDTGFLAGANVLTF. The CDR3 coding sequence is TGTGCCAGCAGTGTGGACACAGGGTTCCTCGCTGGGGCCAACGTCCTGACTTTC.

The chain joins TRBV6-2 or TRBV6-3 to TRBJ1-1, with TRBD1 identical over 11 bases. CDR1 and CDR2 (germline): MNHEY, SVGEGT. V shed 4 bases and J 4 bases; nucleotides not matched to a gene: 8. This CDR3 is 16 amino acids long. The CDR3 protein is CASSWTGGASPTEAFF. The CDR3 DNA reads TGTGCCAGCAGTTGGACAGGGGGCGCTTCTCCCACTGAAGCTTTCTTT.

This clonotype has just a few counts. This chain uses TRBV15 with TRBJ2-3; D may be TRBD2 (5 bases). The CDR3 consists of 12 residues. V was cut by 5 bases and J by 11 bases, with 14 bases left in between. Germline V gene sequence: CDR1 LNHNV, CDR2 YYDKDF (reference sequence). CDR3 residues: CATSLDAGQQYF. CDR3 coding DNA: TGTGCCACCAGCCTGGACGCGGGTCAGCAGTATTTT.

The V and J genes are TRBV23-1 and TRBJ1-2; 7 bases fit TRBD1. TRBV23-1 is an open reading frame, and its role is uncertain. The CDR3 is 15 residues long. V shed 0 bases, J shed 5 bases, and the junction held 6 bases outside the gene matches. CDR3 nucleotide sequence: TGCGCCAGCAGTCAATCCCACAGGGGCCAATATGGCTACACCTTC. Translating gives CASSQSHRGQYGYTF.

About this clonotype: At one end the junction does not follow the germline gene, possibly because of a read error. The chain joins TRBV7-2 to TRBJ1-2; 9 bases are a match to TRBD1. The CDR3 spans 15 residues. Germline lookup yields CDR1 SGHTA and CDR2 FQGNSA. The CDR3 DNA reads as TGTGTCAGCAGCTTAGAAGGGACAGGGTACCATGGCTACACCTTC. Encoded protein: CVSSLEGTGYHGYTF.

This clonotype was detected a few times. The chain joins TRBV12-3 or TRBV12-4 to TRBJ1-5, with 9 bases lining up with TRBD1. The V gene end was trimmed by 6 bases and the J gene end by 13 bases; junction bases not matched to a gene: 7. This CDR3 comprises 12 residues. CDR3 bases: TGTGCCAGCAGGTACAGGGGGCACCCACAGCATTTT. Its translation: CASRYRGHPQHF.

This clonotype was detected a few times. The V call is TRBV7-6, the J call TRBJ2-7; a possible D gene is TRBD1 (6 bases). Germline values: CDR1 SGHVS, CDR2 FNYEAQ. V lost 1 base and J lost 0, with 10 bases in between. The CDR3 length is 15 residues. CDR3 protein: CASSLGDTSSYEQYF. The CDR3, as DNA: TGTGCCAGCAGCTTAGGGGACACTAGCTCCTACGAGCAGTACTTC.

Comment on this clonotype: At one end, the junction sequence differs from germline, possibly due to a read error. This sequence joins TRBV6-5 and TRBJ1-2; 7 nucleotides align to TRBD1. CDR3 length: 17 amino acids. Looked up from germline, CDR1 is MNHEY and CDR2 is SVGAGI. The DNA of the CDR3 is TGTGTCAGCAGCCCCTCGGGACAGCCATCCTGGTGGTATGGCTACACCTTC. It yields the protein CVSSPSGQPSWWYGYTF.

This clonotype was observed many times. The chain uses TRBV7-9 and TRBJ2-1, with D maybe TRBD1 (5 bases). The CDR3 runs to 16 residues. The V gene's germline CDR1 is SEHNR and CDR2 FQNEAQ (reference sequence). The V end was cut by 1 base, the J end by 2 bases, with 12 bases between. The CDR3 region has the DNA TGTGCCAGCAGCTTAGGTCAACAGACAGCCTACAATGAGCAGTTCTTC. Residues: CASSLGQQTAYNEQFF.